The entry below gives a single TCR beta chain sequence along with its context. In this sample, this clone turned up a few times. Its antigen target is currently unknown. Qualities for individual bases were not recorded, and no much larger clone is one base off. This sample is drawn from a study of blood T cell repertoires in COVID-19 (TCRdb year 2020). Concerning the study at large: The collaborator samples originated in the United States, Italy and Spain and spanned the acute and convalescent phases of COVID-19. The prospective study material was composed of cDNA or gDNA derived from T cells, B-cell-depleted T cells, or PBMCs. The dataset comprised deeply sampled blood TCRbeta repertoires from subjects exposed to, actively infected with, or recovered from COVID-19. The repertoires were released in a freely available public database meant as a resource for research on the immune response to SARS-CoV-2. Samples came from the ongoing ImmuneRACE study (first 160 participants) plus 1,254 subjects from 6 global collaborators. Nearly every sample came with metadata listing a de-identified subject ID, COVID-19 status, age in years and sex. HLA class I and class II types, where available, came from metadata supplied by the sample provider rather than from assay-based typing. Study-wide conclusions, independent of this receptor: Clinical and demographic metadata were provided uncurated, with the amount varying by source and participant.

Whole blood was collected in K2EDTA tubes by collaborating institutions according to the institutions' own protocols. For TCRbeta analysis, collaborator samples were shipped as frozen whole blood, as isolated PBMCs, or as DNA extracted from either sample type. TCRbeta CDR3 regions were amplified from genomic DNA using the immunoSEQ Assay, a bias-controlled multiplex PCR. Concerning the study's data processing: The number of nucleated cells in each sample was estimated by amplification of reference gene primers within the assay. To quantify the absolute abundance of each unique TCRbeta CDR3 rearrangement, sequence reads were collapsed and filtered. For each sample, productive Simpson clonality was calculated as the square root of Simpson's diversity index across productive rearrangements. Entries here come from immuneACCESS through TCRdb and include only in-frame sequences with V and J called. Some clones fail to appear in such tables; in the studies checked, an unresolved V gene covers under half of the shortfall, and the cause of the remainder is unknown. V, J and clone size reflect that table, while D and trimming were determined from the DNA. The sample yields under 200,000 clones; around 84% were counted once. The ten biggest clones cover 5.5% to 8% of the sample.

V loses 0 bases of germline sequence and J loses 7 bases, and the interval between the two ends is 17 bases. CDR3 length: 16 amino acids, cysteine to phenylalanine. Only the CDR3 region is kept as DNA, spanning 48 bases read in frame from base 1. CDR1 and CDR2, per the germline V gene (reference sequence), are LGHDT and YNNKEL. This receptor was obtained from a man aged 45-60 years with active or convalescent COVID-19. The chain was built from TRBV3-1 (or the pseudogene TRBV3-2) and TRBJ2-3; TRBD1 could be the D gene, as 5 bases match. The source material was peripheral blood. The nucleotide sequence reads TGTGCCAGCAGCCAAGATCAGGGATCGAAATCCTATACGCAGTATTTT. Its protein is CASSQDQGSKSYTQYF.